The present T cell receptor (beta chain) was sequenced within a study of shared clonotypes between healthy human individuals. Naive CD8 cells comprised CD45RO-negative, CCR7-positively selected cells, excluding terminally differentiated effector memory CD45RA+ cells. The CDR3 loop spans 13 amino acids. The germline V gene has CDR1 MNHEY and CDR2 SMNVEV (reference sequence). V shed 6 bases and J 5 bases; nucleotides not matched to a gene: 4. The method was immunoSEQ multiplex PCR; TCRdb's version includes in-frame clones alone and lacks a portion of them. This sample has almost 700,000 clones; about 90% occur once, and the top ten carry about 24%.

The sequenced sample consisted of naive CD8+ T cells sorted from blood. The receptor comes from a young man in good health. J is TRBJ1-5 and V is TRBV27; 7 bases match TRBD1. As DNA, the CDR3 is TGTGCCAGCAGATACACAGGGGATCAGCCCCAGCATTTT. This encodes CASRYTGDQPQHF.